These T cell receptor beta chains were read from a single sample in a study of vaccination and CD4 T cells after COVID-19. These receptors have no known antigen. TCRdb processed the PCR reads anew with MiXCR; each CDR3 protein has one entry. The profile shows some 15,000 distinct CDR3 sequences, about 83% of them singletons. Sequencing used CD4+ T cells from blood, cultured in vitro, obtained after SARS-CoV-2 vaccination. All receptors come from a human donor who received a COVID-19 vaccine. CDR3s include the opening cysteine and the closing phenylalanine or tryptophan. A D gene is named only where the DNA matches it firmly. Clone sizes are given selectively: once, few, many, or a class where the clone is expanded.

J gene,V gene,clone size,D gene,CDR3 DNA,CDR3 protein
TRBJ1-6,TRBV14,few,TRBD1,TGTGCCAGCAGCCCTGGACAGGGGGCGATTTCACCCCTCCACTTT,CASSPGQGAISPLHF
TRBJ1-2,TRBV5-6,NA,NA,TGTGCCAGCAGCTCACATGCTGGCTACACCTTC,CASSSHAGYTF
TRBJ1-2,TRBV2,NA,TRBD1,TGTGCCAGCGGGGGACAGCTCTATGGCTACACCTTC,CASGGQLYGYTF
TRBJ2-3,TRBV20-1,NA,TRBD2,TGCAGTGCCACGGCCCCGAGGGGCGGACTAGCGGGGGGGCTAGATACGCAGTATTTT,CSATAPRGGLAGGLDTQYF
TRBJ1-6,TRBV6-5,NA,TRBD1,TGTGCCAGCAGTTCAGCACAAACAGGGGGAAATTCACCCCTCCACTTT,CASSSAQTGGNSPLHF
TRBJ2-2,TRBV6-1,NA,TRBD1,TGTGCCAGCAGTCGGGGACAGAGGTTTACCGGGGAGCTGTTTTTT,CASSRGQRFTGELFF
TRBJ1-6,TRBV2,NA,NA,TGTGCCAGCAGCGTCGACGCAGGGTCCTATAATTCACCCCTCCACTTT,CASSVDAGSYNSPLHF
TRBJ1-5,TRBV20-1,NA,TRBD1,TGCAGTGCTAGAGATCTCGGGACAGGGTACAATCAGCCCCAGCATTTT,CSARDLGTGYNQPQHF
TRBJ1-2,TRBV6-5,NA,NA,TGTGCCAGCAGTTACTCCGGGACCTTCAAATACACCTTC,CASSYSGTFKYTF
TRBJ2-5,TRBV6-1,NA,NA,TGTGCCAGCAGTGAAGCGCTGGGATCACAGACCCAGTACTTC,CASSEALGSQTQYF
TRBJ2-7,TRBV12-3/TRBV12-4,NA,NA,TGTGCCAGCACTAAGGGGGGGGCAAGGTCCTACGAGCAGTACTTC,CASTKGGARSYEQYF
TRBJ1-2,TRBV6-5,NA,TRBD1,TGTGCCAGCAGTTTGGCCAGGGGGTACTATGGCTACACCTTC,CASSLARGYYGYTF
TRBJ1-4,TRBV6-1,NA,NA,TGTGCCAGCAGGGACTTTAATGAAAAACTGTTTTTT,CASRDFNEKLFF
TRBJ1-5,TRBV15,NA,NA,TGTGCCACCAGCATTCGTTGGGCGGGGGATCAGCCCCAGCATTTT,CATSIRWAGDQPQHF
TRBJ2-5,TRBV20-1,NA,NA,TGCAGTGCTAGAGATCGGCGCTTAATACAAGAGACCCAGTACTTC,CSARDRRLIQETQYF
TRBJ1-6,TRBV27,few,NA,TGTGCCAGCAGCCCCGGAGTGGCAGAAGAAAGTTCACCCCTCCACTTT,CASSPGVAEESSPLHF
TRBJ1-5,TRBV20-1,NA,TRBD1,TGCAGTGCTAGAAACTTAGACAGGGGTTGGCAGCCCCAGCATTTT,CSARNLDRGWQPQHF
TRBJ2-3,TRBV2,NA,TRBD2,TGTGCCAGCCATGCGGGGGGTTACGCAGATACGCAGTATTTT,CASHAGGYADTQYF
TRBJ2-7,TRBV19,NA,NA,TGTGCCAGTAGTATAGTGGTGGGGACATCGGGTACCTACGAGCAGTACTTC,CASSIVVGTSGTYEQYF
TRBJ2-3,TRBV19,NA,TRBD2,TGTGCCAGTGGGGGACTAGCGGGGGGTAGCGCAGATACGCAGTATTTT,CASGGLAGGSADTQYF
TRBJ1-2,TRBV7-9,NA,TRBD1,TGTGCCAGCGGGGAGGGGGCAGGTAACTATGGCTACACCTTC,CASGEGAGNYGYTF
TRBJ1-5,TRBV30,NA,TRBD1,TGTGCCTGGAGTGCGCGAACAGGGGGGAATCGGCCCCAGCATTTT,CAWSARTGGNRPQHF
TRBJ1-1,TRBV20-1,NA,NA,TGCAGTGCAAGAGGGGGGGAGAACACTGAAGCTTTCTTT,CSARGGENTEAFF
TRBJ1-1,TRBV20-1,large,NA,TGCAGTGCTCTACACAGGTTCGGGCGCACTGAAGCTTTCTTT,CSALHRFGRTEAFF
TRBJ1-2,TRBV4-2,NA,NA,TGTGCCAGCAGCCAAGATAGACGGGCCTATGGCTACACCTTC,CASSQDRRAYGYTF
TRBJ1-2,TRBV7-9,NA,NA,TGTGCCAGCAGCTTAGCAGGATCTAACTATGGCTACACCTTC,CASSLAGSNYGYTF
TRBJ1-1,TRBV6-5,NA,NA,TGTGCCAGCAGTTGGCTCGGCAGGGCAGAGAACACTGAAGCTTTCTTT,CASSWLGRAENTEAFF
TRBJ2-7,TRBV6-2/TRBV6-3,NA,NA,TGTGCCAGCAGTGAGGGACACCGACCCTACGAGCAGTACTTC,CASSEGHRPYEQYF
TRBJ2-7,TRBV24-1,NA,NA,TGTGCCACCTCCGACGGGAGCTCCTACGAGCAGTACTTC,CATSDGSSYEQYF
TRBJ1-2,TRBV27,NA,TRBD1,TGTGCCAGCACAGACCTGGACAGGGGGTATGGCTACACCTTC,CASTDLDRGYGYTF
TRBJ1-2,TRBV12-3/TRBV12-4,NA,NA,TGTGCCAGCAGTTTATTGGCCAGAAACTATGGCTACACCTTC,CASSLLARNYGYTF
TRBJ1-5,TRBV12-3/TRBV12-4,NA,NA,TGTGCCAGCAGTTTACTGGGACGGAGCAATCAGCCCCAGCATTTT,CASSLLGRSNQPQHF
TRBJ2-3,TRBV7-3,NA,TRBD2,TGTGCCAGCAGCCCCACGGGACTAGCGGGGGCGGGAGATACGCAGTATTTT,CASSPTGLAGAGDTQYF
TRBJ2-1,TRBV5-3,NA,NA,TGTGCCAGCAGCATAACGTTTCCGGGGATTGAGCAGTTCTTC,CASSITFPGIEQFF
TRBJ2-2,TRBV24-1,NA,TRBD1,TGTGCCACCAGTGACCGTTTTAGACAGGGGGCGGCCGGGGAGCCGTTTTTT,CATSDRFRQGAAGEPFF
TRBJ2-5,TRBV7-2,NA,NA,TGTGCCAGCAGTTCGGGATCTCAAGAGACCCAGTACTTC,CASSSGSQETQYF
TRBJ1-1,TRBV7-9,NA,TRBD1,TGTGCCAGCAGCTTACAGGGGGCGGACACTGAAGCTTTCTTT,CASSLQGADTEAFF
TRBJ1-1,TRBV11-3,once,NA,TGTGCCAGCAGCTGGTCTGGACAGAAGAACACTGAAGCTTTCTTT,CASSWSGQKNTEAFF
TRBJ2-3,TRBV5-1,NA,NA,TGCGCCAGCAGCTTCCGGGGGCTCATCACAGATACGCAGTATTTT,CASSFRGLITDTQYF
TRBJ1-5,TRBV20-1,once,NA,TGCAGTGCCTCCTCGGAGGCTGATCAGCCCCAGCATTTT,CSASSEADQPQHF
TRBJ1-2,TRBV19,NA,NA,TGTGCCAGTAGCCCTCAGTTTCGACATGGCTACACCTTC,CASSPQFRHGYTF
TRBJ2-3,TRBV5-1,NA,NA,TGCGCCAGCAGCGCGGGTTCTCCGCGGGAAGATACGCAGTATTTT,CASSAGSPREDTQYF
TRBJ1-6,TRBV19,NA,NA,TGTGCCAGTACGACAGGACAGATAAATAATTCACCCCTCCACTTT,CASTTGQINNSPLHF
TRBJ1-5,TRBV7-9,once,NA,TGTGCCAGCAGCTTAGGAGGGATTAGCAATCAGCCCCAGCATTTT,CASSLGGISNQPQHF
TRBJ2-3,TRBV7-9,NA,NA,TGTGCCAGCAGTGGAGATACGCAGTATTTT,CASSGDTQYF
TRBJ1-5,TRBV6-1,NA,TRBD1,TGTGCCAGCAGACGGGACAGGTTTAGCAATCAGCCCCAGCATTTT,CASRRDRFSNQPQHF
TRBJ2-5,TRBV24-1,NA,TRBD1,TGTGCCACCAGTGATCCGAACAGGGGCCGGGAGACCCAGTACTTC,CATSDPNRGRETQYF
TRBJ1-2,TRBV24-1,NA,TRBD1,TGTGCCACCAGTGACCCATCGGACAGGGGGCGTCCCTATGGCTACACCTTC,CATSDPSDRGRPYGYTF
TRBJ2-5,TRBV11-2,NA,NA,TGTGCCAGCAGCCAAGGCCGAACGGAGACCCAGTACTTC,CASSQGRTETQYF
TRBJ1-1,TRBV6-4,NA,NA,TGTGCCAGCAGTTTAGGGGGGCTGGGGAACACTGAAGCTTTCTTT,CASSLGGLGNTEAFF
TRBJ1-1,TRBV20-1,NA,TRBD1,TGCAGTGCCCGGGACAGGGGAAAGAACACTGAAGCTTTCTTT,CSARDRGKNTEAFF
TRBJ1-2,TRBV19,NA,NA,TGTGCCAGTAGCCGCGGGATTCAAAACTATGGCTACACCTTC,CASSRGIQNYGYTF
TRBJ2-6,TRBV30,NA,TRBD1,TGTGCCTGGAGTGCGTGGGACAGAATGAGTGGGGCCAACGTCCTGACTTTC,CAWSAWDRMSGANVLTF
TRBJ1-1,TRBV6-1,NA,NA,TGTGCCAGCAGTCCGATCCGACAGGCGAACACTGAAGCTTTCTTT,CASSPIRQANTEAFF
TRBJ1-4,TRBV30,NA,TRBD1,TGTGCCTGCCCCACAGGGGATACTAATGAAAAACTGTTTTTT,CACPTGDTNEKLFF
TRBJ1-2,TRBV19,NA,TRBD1,TGTGCCAGTAGCCTTGACAGGGGGAGGAACTATGGCTACACCTTC,CASSLDRGRNYGYTF
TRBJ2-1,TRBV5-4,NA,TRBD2,TGTGCCAGCAGCTTGGTGGCGGGGGCCTACAATGAGCAGTTCTTC,CASSLVAGAYNEQFF